This T cell receptor (beta chain) was captured in a study of blood T cell repertoires in COVID-19. Study details: Samples came from the United States, Italy and Spain, spanning acute and convalescent COVID-19.

Seattle patient enrollment occurred during active infection, with longitudinal follow-up thereafter. V was cut by 2 bases and J by 6 bases, with 17 bases left in between. Per germline, CDR1 SGHNT and CDR2 YYREEE (reference sequence). The CDR3 runs to 16 residues. The protocol was immunoSEQ multiplex PCR, while the TCRdb copy is restricted to in-frame clones and leaves out a portion. The sample contains tens of thousands of clones, almost 85% of which appear only once. Sequenced material: peripheral blood. The V gene is TRBV5-4, the J gene TRBJ1-4, with D maybe TRBD1 (6 bases). This sequence was found in a man aged 55 to 70 with COVID-19, enrolled during active disease. CDR3 residues: CASSLRLLGGDEKLFF. CDR3 DNA sequence: TGTGCCAGCAGCTTACGACTCCTTGGGGGCGATGAAAAACTGTTTTTT.